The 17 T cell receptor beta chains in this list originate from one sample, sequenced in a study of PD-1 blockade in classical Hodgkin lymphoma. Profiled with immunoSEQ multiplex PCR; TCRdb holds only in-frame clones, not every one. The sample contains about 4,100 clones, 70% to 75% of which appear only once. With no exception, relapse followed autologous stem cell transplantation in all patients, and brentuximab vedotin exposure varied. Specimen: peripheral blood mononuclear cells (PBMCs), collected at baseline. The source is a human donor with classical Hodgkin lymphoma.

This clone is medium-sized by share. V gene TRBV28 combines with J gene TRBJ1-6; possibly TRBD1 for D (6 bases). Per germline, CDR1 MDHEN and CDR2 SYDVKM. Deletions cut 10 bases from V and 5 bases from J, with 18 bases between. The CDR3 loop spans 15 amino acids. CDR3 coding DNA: TGTGCCACCATGCCTTCTTCAGGGGATAATTCACCCCTCCACTTT. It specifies CATMPSSGDNSPLHF.

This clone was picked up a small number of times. The CDR3 DNA follows: TGTGCCAGCAGCTTCGACAGGAGAGGAACTGAAGCTTTCTTT. Its protein is CASSFDRRGTEAFF. The chain recombines TRBV11-1 with TRBJ1-1; tentative D call: TRBD1 (6 bases). Per germline, CDR1 SGHAT and CDR2 FQDESV (reference sequence). The ends were cut back, 3 bases at V and 5 bases at J, with 13 bases in the middle. This CDR3 region has 14 residues.

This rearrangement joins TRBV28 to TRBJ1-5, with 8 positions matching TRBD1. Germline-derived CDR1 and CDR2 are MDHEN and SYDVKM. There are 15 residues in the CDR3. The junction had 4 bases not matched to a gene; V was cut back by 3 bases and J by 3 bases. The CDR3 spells CASSFWTGINQPQHF. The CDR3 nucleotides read TGTGCCAGCAGTTTCTGGACAGGGATCAATCAGCCCCAGCATTTT.

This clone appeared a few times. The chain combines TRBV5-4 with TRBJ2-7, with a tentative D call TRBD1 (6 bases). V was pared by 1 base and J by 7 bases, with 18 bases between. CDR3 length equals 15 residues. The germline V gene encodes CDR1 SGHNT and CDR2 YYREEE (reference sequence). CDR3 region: CASSLSEVGAREQYF. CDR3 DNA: TGTGCCAGCAGCTTGTCTGAGGTGGGGGCGCGGGAGCAGTACTTC.

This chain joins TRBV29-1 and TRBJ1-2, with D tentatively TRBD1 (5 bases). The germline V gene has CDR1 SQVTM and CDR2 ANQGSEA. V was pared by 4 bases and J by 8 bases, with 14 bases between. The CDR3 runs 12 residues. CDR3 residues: CSVAPSRDGYTF. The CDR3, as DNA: TGCAGCGTTGCCCCCTCCAGGGACGGCTACACCTTC.

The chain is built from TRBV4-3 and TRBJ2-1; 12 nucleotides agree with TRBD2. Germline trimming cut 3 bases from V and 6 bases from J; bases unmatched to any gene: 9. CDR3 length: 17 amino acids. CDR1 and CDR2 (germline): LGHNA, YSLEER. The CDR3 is CASSQSSSGRAANEQFF. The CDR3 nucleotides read TGCGCCAGCAGCCAGTCCTCTAGCGGGAGGGCCGCCAATGAGCAGTTCTTC.

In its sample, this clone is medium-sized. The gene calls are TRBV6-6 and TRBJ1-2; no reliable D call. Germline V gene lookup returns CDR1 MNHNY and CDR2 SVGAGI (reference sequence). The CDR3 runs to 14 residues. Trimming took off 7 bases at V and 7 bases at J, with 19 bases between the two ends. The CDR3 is CASIRWADGGGYTF. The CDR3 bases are TGTGCCAGCATCAGGTGGGCGGATGGAGGTGGCTACACCTTC.

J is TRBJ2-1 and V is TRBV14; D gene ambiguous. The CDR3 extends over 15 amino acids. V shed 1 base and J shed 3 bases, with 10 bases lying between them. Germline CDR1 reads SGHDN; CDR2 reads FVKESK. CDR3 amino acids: CASSQVNPIYNEQFF. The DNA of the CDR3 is TGTGCCAGCAGCCAAGTGAACCCCATCTACAATGAGCAGTTCTTC.

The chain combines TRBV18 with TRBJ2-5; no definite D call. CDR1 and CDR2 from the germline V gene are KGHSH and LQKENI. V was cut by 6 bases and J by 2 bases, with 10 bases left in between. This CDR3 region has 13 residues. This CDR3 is CASSPAGQETQYF. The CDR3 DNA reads TGTGCCAGCTCCCCGGCTGGGCAAGAGACCCAGTACTTC.

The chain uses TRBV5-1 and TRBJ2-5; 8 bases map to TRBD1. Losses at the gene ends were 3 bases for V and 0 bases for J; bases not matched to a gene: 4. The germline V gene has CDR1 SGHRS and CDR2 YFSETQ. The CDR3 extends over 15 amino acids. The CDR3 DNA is TGCGCCAGCAGCTGGCAGGACAGGGACCAAGAGACCCAGTACTTC. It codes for CASSWQDRDQETQYF. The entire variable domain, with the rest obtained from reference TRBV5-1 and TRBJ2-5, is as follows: KAGVTQTPRYLIKTRGQQVTLSCSPISGHRSVSWYQQTPGQGLQFLFEYFSETQRNKGNFPGRFSGRQFSNSRSEMNVSTLELGDSALYLCASSWQDRDQETQYFGPGTRLLVL.

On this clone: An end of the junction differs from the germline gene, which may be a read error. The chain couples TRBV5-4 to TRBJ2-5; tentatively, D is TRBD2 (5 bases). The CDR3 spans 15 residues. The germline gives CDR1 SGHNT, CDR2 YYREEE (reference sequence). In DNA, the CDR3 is TGTGCCAGCAGCAATGTACTCGGACTCCAAGGGACCCAGTACTTC. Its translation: CASSNVLGLQGTQYF.

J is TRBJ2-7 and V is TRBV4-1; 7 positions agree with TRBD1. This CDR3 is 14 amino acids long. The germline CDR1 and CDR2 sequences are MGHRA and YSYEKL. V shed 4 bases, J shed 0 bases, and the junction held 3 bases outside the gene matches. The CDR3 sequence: CASSLWDSSYEQYF. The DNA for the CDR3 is TGCGCCAGCAGCCTATGGGACAGCTCCTACGAGCAGTACTTC.

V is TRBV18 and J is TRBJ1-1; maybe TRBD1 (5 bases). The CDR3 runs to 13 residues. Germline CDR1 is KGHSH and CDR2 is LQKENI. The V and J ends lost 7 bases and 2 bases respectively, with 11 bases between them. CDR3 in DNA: TGTGCCAGCTTACTCCAGGGAAACACTGAAGCTTTCTTT. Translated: CASLLQGNTEAFF.

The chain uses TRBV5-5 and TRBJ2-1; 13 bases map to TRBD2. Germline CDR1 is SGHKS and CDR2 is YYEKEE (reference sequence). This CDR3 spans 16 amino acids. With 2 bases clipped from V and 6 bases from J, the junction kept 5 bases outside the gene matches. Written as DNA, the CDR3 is TGTGCCAGCAGCTTTGGGGGACTAGCGGGACTCAATGAGCAGTTCTTC. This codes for CASSFGGLAGLNEQFF.

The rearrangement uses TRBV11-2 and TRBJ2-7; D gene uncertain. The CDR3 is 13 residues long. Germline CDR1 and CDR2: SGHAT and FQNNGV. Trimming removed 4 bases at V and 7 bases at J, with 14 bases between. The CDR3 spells CASSSGPQREQYF. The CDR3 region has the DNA TGTGCCAGCAGCTCGGGCCCCCAAAGGGAGCAGTACTTC.

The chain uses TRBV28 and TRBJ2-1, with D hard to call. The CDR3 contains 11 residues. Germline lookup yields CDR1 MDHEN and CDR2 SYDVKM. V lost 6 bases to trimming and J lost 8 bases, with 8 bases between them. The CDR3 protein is CASSLRYEQFF. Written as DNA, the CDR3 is TGTGCCAGCAGCTTAAGATATGAGCAGTTCTTC.

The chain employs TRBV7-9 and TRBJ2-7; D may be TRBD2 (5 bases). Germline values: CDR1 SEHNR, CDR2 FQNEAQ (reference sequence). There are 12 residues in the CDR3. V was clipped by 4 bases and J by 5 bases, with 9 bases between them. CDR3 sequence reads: CASSSSGNEQYF. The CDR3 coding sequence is TGTGCCAGCAGCTCCTCCGGGAACGAGCAGTACTTC.